The sequence of this T cell receptor (beta chain) was determined in a study of blood T cell repertoires in COVID-19 (dated by TCRdb to 2020 to 2021). Background for the entire study: Samples covering the acute and convalescent phases of COVID-19 were provided by collaborators in the United States, Italy and Spain. The material from the prospective study consisted of cDNA or gDNA derived from T cells, B-cell-depleted T cells, or PBMCs. Subjects who had been exposed to COVID-19, were actively infected with it, or had recovered from it provided the deeply sampled blood TCRbeta repertoires that made up the dataset. The repertoires were released in a freely available public database intended as a resource for research on the immune response to SARS-CoV-2. Samples were obtained from the ongoing ImmuneRACE study (first 160 participants) and from about 1,300 subjects provided by 6 global collaborators. The sample metadata nearly always contained a de-identified subject ID, COVID-19 status, age in years and sex. Where HLA class I and class II types were available, the types were taken from metadata supplied by the sample provider, not from assay-based typing. What the work shows at the level of the full study, not this receptor alone: The quantity of clinical and demographic metadata differed by source and by participant and was supplied without curation.

In the case of this clone: Its target antigen remains unknown. Per-nucleotide qualities are absent, and no much larger clonotype sits a single base away.

Whole blood was collected in K2EDTA tubes by collaborating institutions according to the institutions' own protocols. Collaborator samples were shipped for TCRbeta analysis as frozen whole blood, isolated PBMCs, or DNA extracted from either sample type. V is pruned by 1 base and J by 4 bases, leaving 4 bases of the junction without a gene match. CDR1 SGHTA and CDR2 FQGNSA were looked up in the germline V gene. Including the terminal cysteine and phenylalanine, the CDR3 comprises 15 residues. The read is trimmed to its CDR3 DNA, 45 bases read in frame from base 1. The immunoSEQ Assay, a bias-controlled multiplex PCR, was used to amplify TCRbeta CDR3 regions from genomic DNA. Per the authors' processing: Within the assay, amplification of reference gene primers was used to estimate how many nucleated cells each sample contained. Sequence reads were collapsed and filtered to measure the absolute abundance of every unique TCRbeta CDR3 rearrangement. For each sample, productive Simpson clonality was calculated by taking the square root of Simpson's diversity index across productive rearrangements. TCRdb's version of the immuneACCESS table is confined to in-frame rearrangements and falls short of the full clone set. An unresolved V gene accounts for under half of the shortfall where checked; the remainder is of unknown origin. D and trimming were read from the DNA, whereas the V and J calls and clone size are those reported in that table. Here the sample has about 160,000 clones; approximately 81% occur a single time. 1% to 1.2% of the sample belongs to the ten largest clones.

The clonotype originates from a man between 40 and 49 years old with acute or convalescent COVID-19. The chain uses TRBV7-2 and TRBJ2-5; TRBD1 fits 9 bases in the junction. Sequenced material: peripheral blood. The encoded CDR3 is CASSLGTGVRETQYF. The sequence in DNA is TGTGCCAGCAGCTTAGGGACAGGGGTAAGAGAGACCCAGTACTTC.